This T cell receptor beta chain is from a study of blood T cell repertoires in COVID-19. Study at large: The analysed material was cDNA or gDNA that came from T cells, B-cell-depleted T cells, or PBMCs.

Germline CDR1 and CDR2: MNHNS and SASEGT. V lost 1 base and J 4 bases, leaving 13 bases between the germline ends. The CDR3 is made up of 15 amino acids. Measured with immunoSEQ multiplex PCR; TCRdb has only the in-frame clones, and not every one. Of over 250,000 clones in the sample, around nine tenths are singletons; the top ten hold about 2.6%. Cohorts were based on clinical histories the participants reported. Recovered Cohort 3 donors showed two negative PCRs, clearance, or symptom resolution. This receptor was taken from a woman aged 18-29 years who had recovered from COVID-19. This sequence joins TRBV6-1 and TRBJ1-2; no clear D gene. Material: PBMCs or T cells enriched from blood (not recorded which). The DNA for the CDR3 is TGTGCCAGCAGTGAAGAGGGAGGGATCTCCTATGGCTACACCTTC. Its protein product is CASSEEGGISYGYTF.